This passage covers 11 T cell receptor beta chains from one sample sequenced in a study of cytomegalovirus exposure and HLA in healthy donors. Researchers ran the PCR with 60 Vbeta and 13 Jbeta primers. Using immunoSEQ multiplex PCR, the repertoire was profiled, and TCRdb retains in-frame clones only, with some absent. In the table there are fewer than 100,000 clones, 65% to 85% of which are singletons. The specimen was PBMCs. The receptors come from a man in his forties in good health and CMV-seronegative.

The gene calls are TRBV27 and TRBJ2-7, with D perhaps TRBD1 (5 bases). This CDR3 has 11 residues. Germline CDR1 reads MNHEY; CDR2 reads SMNVEV (reference sequence). Deletions cut 9 bases from V and 7 bases from J, with 13 bases between. The CDR3 region has the DNA TGTGCCAGTAGACAGCAAGGGGAGCAGTACTTC. This gives the protein CASRQQGEQYF.

The V call is TRBV5-4, the J call TRBJ2-2; D possibly corresponds to TRBD1 (5 bases). Germline CDR1 and CDR2: SGHNT and YYREEE (reference sequence). The germline V and J ends were trimmed by 2 bases and 6 bases, with 8 bases remaining between them. This CDR3 is 13 amino acids long. In DNA form, the CDR3 reads TGTGCCAGCAGCTTAAAGGGGTCCGGGGAGCTGTTTTTT. It codes for CASSLKGSGELFF.

This clone has more than one count but fewer than ten. The rearrangement uses TRBV28 and TRBJ1-2; D is unresolved. Between the trimmed V and J ends, which lost 1 base and 4 bases, there was a span of 16 bases. The germline V gene encodes CDR1 MDHEN and CDR2 SYDVKM. The CDR3 is made up of 16 amino acids. The CDR3 loop reads CASSLLTLRDGYGYTF. In DNA, the CDR3 is TGTGCCAGCAGTTTATTAACTCTGAGGGATGGCTATGGCTACACCTTC.

The J gene is TRBJ1-5, the V gene TRBV11-2; 7 bases are a match to TRBD1. Per the germline V gene, CDR1 is SGHAT and CDR2 is FQNNGV. This CDR3 is built from 15 residues. The trim removed 1 base at V and 4 bases at J, leaving 4 bases unmatched. The CDR3 DNA reads as TGTGCCAGCAGCTTAGGTGACAGGGAAAATCAGCCCCAGCATTTT. Its translation is CASSLGDRENQPQHF.

This chain links TRBV5-6 with TRBJ2-4, with a possible D match to TRBD1 (6 bases). Looked up from germline, CDR1 is SGHDT and CDR2 is YYEEEE. The CDR3 covers 16 residues. The V gene lost 3 bases and the J gene lost 1 base, with 14 bases spanning the gap. This chain's CDR3 is CASSWARGHAKNIQYF. For the CDR3, the DNA is TGTGCCAGCAGCTGGGCCAGGGGTCATGCCAAAAACATTCAGTACTTC.

This clone was observed a handful of times. The V and J genes are TRBV7-3 and TRBJ2-5; D gene unclear. Germline-derived CDR1 and CDR2 are SGHTA and FQGTGA. The V and J ends lost 5 bases and 5 bases respectively, with 9 bases between them. This CDR3 is 12 amino acids long. For the CDR3, the DNA is TGTGCCAGCAGCCGCGATGGTGAGACCCAGTACTTC. Protein sequence: CASSRDGETQYF.

The genes are TRBV29-1 and TRBJ1-1, with 9 nucleotides matching TRBD1. Per the germline V gene, CDR1 is SQVTM and CDR2 is ANQGSEA. Germline trimming cut 6 bases from V and 4 bases from J; bases unmatched to any gene: 12. CDR3 length equals 15 residues. The DNA of the CDR3 is TGCAGCGTCCGTCCCGGGACAGGGATGGGCACTGAAGCTTTCTTT. It translates to CSVRPGTGMGTEAFF. Full variable domain (remainder filled in from reference TRBV29-1 and TRBJ1-1): SAVISQKPSRDICQRGTSLTIQCQVDSQVTMMFWYRQQPGQSLTLIATANQGSEATYESGFVIDKFPISRPNLTFSTLTVSNMSPEDSSIYLCSVRPGTGMGTEAFFGQGTRLTVV.

The chain has TRBV14 and TRBJ2-7; D uncertain. Per germline, CDR1 SGHDN and CDR2 FVKESK. CDR3 length: 12 residues. V lost 3 bases, J lost 9 bases, and 12 bases lay in between. The CDR3 spells CASSQNMLWQYF. The CDR3 nucleotides are TGTGCCAGCAGCCAGAACATGTTGTGGCAGTACTTC.

V usage is TRBV5-1 and J usage is TRBJ2-7, with 7 bases aligning to TRBD1. CDR3 size: 13 residues. J lost 3 bases, V lost 4 bases, and 4 bases had no gene match. Germline CDR1 reads SGHRS; CDR2 reads YFSETQ. DNA of the CDR3: TGCGCCAGCAGCCTCCGGGACAGCTACGAGCAGTACTTC. It specifies CASSLRDSYEQYF.

The rearrangement joins TRBV7-9 to TRBJ2-1; possibly TRBD1 for D (5 bases). The CDR3 totals 15 residues. Trimming stripped 1 base from V and 6 bases from J, with 13 bases between. Germline V gives CDR1 SEHNR, CDR2 FQNEAQ (reference sequence). The CDR3 sequence is CASSLEGARSNEQFF. DNA for the CDR3: TGTGCCAGCAGCTTAGAAGGGGCGAGGAGCAATGAGCAGTTCTTC.

The CDR3, as DNA: TGTGCCAGTAGCCAAAGGACAGGGAGCACTGAAGCTTTCTTT. This codes for CASSQRTGSTEAFF. The chain combines TRBV19 with TRBJ1-1; 8 bases align to TRBD1. In germline, CDR1 is LNHDA, CDR2 SQIVND (reference sequence). V was clipped by 6 bases and J by 4 bases; unmatched bases: 7. The CDR3 consists of 14 residues.